The 17 T cell receptor beta chains presented below share a single source sample, sequenced in a study of metastatic and nonmetastatic thyroid tumors. MiXCR reprocessed the PCR reads for TCRdb. The sample shows roughly 30,000 clones, roughly 21% of them seen only once. Ahead of thyroid surgery, no patient had received treatment of any kind. Sequencing input: blood. The receptor source for this set is a female donor with papillary thyroid cancer or a benign thyroid nodule (not recorded which). Some clones in this sample may be carry-over from other donors' samples.

This clone was recorded at least ten times. The chain is built from TRBV7-3 and TRBJ2-1, with TRBD2 matching 12 bases. The length of the CDR3 is 16 residues. Germline V gives CDR1 SGHTA, CDR2 FQGTGA. The V segment lost 2 bases and the J segment 5 bases; nucleotides outside the gene matches: 4. The CDR3 region is CASSLQLAGGHNEQFF. The DNA of the CDR3 is TGTGCCAGCAGCTTACAACTAGCGGGGGGCCACAATGAGCAGTTCTTC.

This clone was seen more than once but under ten times. The genes are TRBV20-1 and TRBJ1-3; D is undetermined. Germline V gene lookup returns CDR1 DFQATT and CDR2 SNEGSKA (reference sequence). V lost 5 bases and J lost 4, with 6 bases in between. The CDR3 is made up of 11 amino acids. The CDR3: CSALHGNTIYF. For the CDR3, the DNA is TGCAGTGCTCTACACGGAAACACCATATATTTT.

The chain combines TRBV11-2 with TRBJ2-3; D perhaps matches TRBD2 (6 bases). The germline V gene encodes CDR1 SGHAT and CDR2 FQNNGV. The V and J ends lost 3 bases and 2 bases respectively, with 15 bases between them. The CDR3 runs to 16 residues. The CDR3 sequence is CASSFRGAISTDTQYF. The CDR3 region has the DNA TGTGCCAGCAGCTTTCGCGGGGCAATATCCACAGATACGCAGTATTTT.

This clone was counted many times. This sequence joins TRBV6-5 and TRBJ1-1; D not resolved. CDR1 and CDR2 from the germline V gene are MNHEY and SVGAGI. Between the trimmed V and J ends, which lost 0 bases and 4 bases, there was a span of 9 bases. The CDR3 runs to 14 residues. In DNA form, the CDR3 reads TGTGCCAGCAGTTACTCGCGGGGAGGCACTGAAGCTTTCTTT. Its protein product is CASSYSRGGTEAFF.

In this sample, this clone turned up many times. This chain connects TRBV6-1 to TRBJ2-2, with 10 bases that match TRBD2. Trimming at V came to 8 bases and at J to 4 bases, leaving 4 bases not matched to a gene. Germline loops: CDR1 MNHNS, CDR2 SASEGT. This CDR3 comprises 14 residues. The CDR3 is CASERGGGTGELFF. CDR3 nucleotide sequence: TGTGCCAGCGAGCGGGGGGGGGGCACCGGGGAGCTGTTTTTT.

In nucleotides, the CDR3 is TGTGCCTGGACCCCCGCTGTGGAGGGACTAGCGACCGGGGAGCTGTTTTTT. Its protein is CAWTPAVEGLATGELFF. This chain links TRBV30 with TRBJ2-2; 10 bases align to TRBD2. V shed 4 bases and J 5 bases; nucleotides not matched to a gene: 13. Germline values: CDR1 GTSNPN, CDR2 SVGIG (reference sequence). CDR3 length: 17 residues.

This clone was seen many times. This chain joins TRBV11-2 and TRBJ2-1; 9 nucleotides align to TRBD2. The germline CDR1 and CDR2 sequences are SGHAT and FQNNGV. The J segment lost 5 bases and the V segment lost 5 bases, leaving 7 bases of the junction unmatched. The length of the CDR3 is 15 residues. The DNA for the CDR3 is TGTGCCAGCAGCCCGGGGGCTAGCGGGGACAATGAGCAGTTCTTC. Its translation: CASSPGASGDNEQFF.

This clone was seen ten or more times. This chain uses TRBV5-1 with TRBJ2-7, with 13 bases that match TRBD2. CDR3 length: 20 residues. The J segment lost 7 bases and the V segment lost 4 bases, leaving 23 bases of the junction unmatched. CDR1 is SGHRS and CDR2 is YFSETQ in the germline V gene. CDR3 sequence: CASSVQNQGSTSGRAREQYF. CDR3 coding DNA: TGCGCCAGCAGCGTCCAAAACCAGGGGTCTACTAGCGGGAGGGCGCGTGAGCAGTACTTC.

This clone was recorded at least ten times. The chain employs TRBV6-1 and TRBJ1-1, with D unclear. CDR3 length: 13 amino acids. The germline gives CDR1 MNHNS, CDR2 SASEGT. Trimming pared 5 bases from V and 4 bases from J, leaving 11 bases between. The CDR3 protein is CASSWAEVTEAFF. The CDR3 DNA sequence: TGTGCCAGCAGTTGGGCCGAAGTCACTGAAGCTTTCTTT.

The chain uses TRBV6-2 or TRBV6-3 and TRBJ1-1; D gene ambiguous. V lost 6 bases and J lost 4, with 9 bases in between. The CDR3 contains 12 residues. The V gene's germline CDR1 is MNHEY and CDR2 SVGEGT. CDR3 nucleotides: TGTGCCAGCAGACTCATAGGCACTGAAGCTTTCTTT. This translates into CASRLIGTEAFF.

The chain links TRBV20-1 to TRBJ2-2, with TRBD2 identical over 7 bases. Germline-derived CDR1 and CDR2 are DFQATT and SNEGSKA (reference sequence). J gave up 2 bases and V 3 bases, and 3 bases lay outside the gene matches. This CDR3 region has 14 residues. CDR3 DNA sequence: TGCAGTGCTAGCCCTAGCGGCAACACCGGGGAGCTGTTTTTT. Amino acids: CSASPSGNTGELFF.

This clone has more than one count but fewer than ten. In nucleotides, the CDR3 is TGCAGTGCTAGAGAGCGGAAGCGGGAGGCATCCTACGAGCAGTACTTC. Its translation: CSARERKREASYEQYF. V usage is TRBV20-1 and J usage is TRBJ2-7; TRBD2 agrees at 9 bases. Germline V gives CDR1 DFQATT, CDR2 SNEGSKA (reference sequence). This CDR3 has 16 amino acids. After removal of 0 bases from V and 1 base from J, the junction contained 7 bases not matched to a gene.

In this sample, this clone turned up many times. Germline and junction disagree at one end, which may indicate a read error. The chain recombines TRBV7-7 with TRBJ2-5; 10 bases are shared with TRBD2. CDR1 and CDR2 (germline): SSHAT, FNYEAQ (reference sequence). The CDR3 extends over 14 amino acids. As DNA, the CDR3 is TGTGCTAGCAGCCTCGGGACTAGCGTCGGGGCCCAGTACTTC. Its translation is CASSLGTSVGAQYF.

This clone was seen at least ten times. This chain links TRBV5-7 with TRBJ1-1; 8 bases line up with TRBD1. TRBV5-7 has ORF status, its function being uncertain. This CDR3 has 15 residues. J lost 0 bases, V lost 4 bases, and 5 bases had no gene match. The CDR3 region is CASSGRGRVNTEAFF. CDR3 nucleotide sequence: TGTGCCAGCAGCGGCAGGGGGCGGGTGAACACTGAAGCTTTCTTT.

This clone is medium-sized in the sample. V and J are TRBV11-2 and TRBJ1-1, with D possibly being TRBD1 (5 bases). The CDR3 is 15 residues long. V was clipped by 2 bases and J by 1 base, with 11 bases between them. The germline V gene encodes CDR1 SGHAT and CDR2 FQNNGV. The CDR3 sequence is CASSLFPTGNTEAFF. The CDR3, as DNA: TGTGCCAGCAGCTTATTCCCTACAGGGAACACTGAAGCTTTCTTT.

This clone has at least ten counts. The chain employs TRBV2 and TRBJ2-5; the match to TRBD1 covers 7 bases. The germline CDR1 and CDR2 sequences are SNHLY and FYNNEI. V shed 5 bases and J 5 bases; nucleotides not matched to a gene: 5. The CDR3 contains 13 residues. The CDR3 sequence: CASSIGQVETQYF. The DNA of the CDR3 is TGTGCCAGCAGTATTGGACAGGTGGAGACCCAGTACTTC. The entire variable domain, with the rest obtained from reference TRBV2 and TRBJ2-5, is as follows: EPEVTQTPSHQVTQMGQEVILRCVPISNHLYFYWYRQILGQKVEFLVSFYNNEISEKSEIFDDQFSVERPDGSNFTLKIRSTKLEDSAMYFCASSIGQVETQYFGPGTRLLVL.

This clone came up many times. Possible read error: a much larger clone is one base away. Within the sample, other DNA sequences also encode this same CDR3. The chain carries TRBV12-3 or TRBV12-4 and TRBJ2-2, with TRBD2 identical over 7 bases. CDR3 length equals 16 residues. Losses at the gene ends were 10 bases for V and 5 bases for J; bases not matched to a gene: 16. In DNA form, the CDR3 reads TGTGCCAACAAATCAGGGCTCCCGGGAGGAACCGGGGAGCTGTTTTTT. Protein product: CANKSGLPGGTGELFF.